The rows below give T cell receptor beta chains drawn from one sample of a study of cytomegalovirus exposure and HLA in healthy donors. Some clones are missing from TCRdb's copy, which holds only in-frame ones; the method was immunoSEQ multiplex PCR. The profile shows more than 85,000 clones, around 70% of them singletons. Sequenced sample: PBMCs. The receptor set was obtained from a woman between 45 and 60 years old in good health and CMV-seropositive. The CDR3 runs from the conserved cysteine through the conserved F or W. A D gene is named only where the DNA matches it firmly. The size entry is marked missing in some rows and otherwise reads once, few, many or a size class.

TRBJ2-7	TRBV5-6	TRBD2	-	CASSTIWVAGAISSYEQYF	TGTGCCAGCAGCACCATATGGGTAGCGGGTGCTATTAGCTCCTACGAGCAGTACTTC
TRBJ2-1	TRBV4-1	TRBD2	once	CASSRVSTSSLSGDEQFF	TGCGCCAGCAGCCGAGTTTCGACTAGCTCCCTTTCTGGCGATGAGCAGTTCTTC
TRBJ2-7	TRBV5-1	TRBD2	-	CASSLGPSGRAVEQYF	TGCGCCAGCAGCTTGGGACCTAGCGGAAGGGCGGTCGAGCAGTACTTC
TRBJ1-5	TRBV7-9	-	few	CSSSSTSGLTNQPQHF	TGTTCCAGCAGCTCAACCTCAGGGTTAACTAATCAGCCCCAGCATTTT
TRBJ2-2	TRBV14	-	-	CASRTSNTGELFF	TGTGCCAGCAGAACTAGCAACACCGGGGAGCTGTTTTTT
TRBJ2-4	TRBV27	TRBD2	-	CASSGTGRDIQYF	TGTGCCAGCAGCGGGACCGGGAGGGACATTCAGTACTTC
TRBJ1-2	TRBV9	TRBD1	few	CASSGNRDRENLYGYTF	TGTGCCAGCAGCGGTAACCGGGACAGAGAGAATCTCTATGGCTACACCTTC
TRBJ1-5	TRBV30	TRBD1	few	CAWSQRRGTGISNQPQHF	TGTGCCTGGAGTCAAAGGAGGGGGACAGGCATTAGCAATCAGCCCCAGCATTTT
TRBJ1-1	TRBV28	-	-	CASRTDGKAFF	TGTGCCAGCAGGACCGACGGGAAAGCTTTCTTT
TRBJ2-2	TRBV7-3	TRBD2	-	CASTTSGRAGELFF	TGTGCCAGCACTACTAGCGGGAGGGCCGGGGAGCTGTTTTTT
TRBJ1-3	TRBV5-1	TRBD1	-	CASSRTGSNGNTIYF	TGCGCCAGCAGCAGGACAGGGTCCAATGGAAACACCATATATTTT
TRBJ2-7	TRBV6-4	TRBD2	once	CASSDDNGRQTHYEQYF	TGTGCCAGCAGTGACGACAACGGGAGGCAGACCCACTACGAGCAGTACTTC
TRBJ2-1	TRBV7-9	TRBD1	-	CASTGQVYNEQFF	TGTGCCAGCACAGGACAGGTCTACAATGAGCAGTTCTTC
TRBJ2-2	TRBV5-1	TRBD2	-	CASSGTSVGAGELFF	TGCGCCAGCAGCGGGACTAGCGTTGGGGCCGGGGAGCTGTTTTTT
TRBJ1-2	TRBV29-1	-	-	CSVEGAGAYGYTF	TGCAGCGTTGAGGGAGCAGGGGCCTATGGCTACACCTTC
TRBJ1-1	TRBV5-3	TRBD1	-	CARSLEAFVLVAGGGNTEAFF	TGTGCCAGAAGCTTGGAGGCATTTGTTCTTGTGGCAGGGGGAGGGAACACTGAAGCTTTCTTT
TRBJ1-1	TRBV28	-	-	CASRLLGATEAFF	TGTGCCAGCAGGTTACTGGGGGCCACTGAAGCTTTCTTT
TRBJ1-2	TRBV7-9	-	-	CASSTVFERREKGYTF	TGTGCCAGCAGCACCGTTTTTGAACGGAGGGAGAAGGGCTACACCTTC